Listed below are T cell receptor beta chains from one sample, sequenced in a study of CD4 T cells in relation to SARS-CoV-2 and coronaviruses. Profiling relied on immunoSEQ multiplex PCR, and the TCRdb table lists in-frame clones only, not all of them. In the table there are tens of thousands of clones, 92% of which are singletons. The sample was naive CD4+ T cells from PBMCs. These receptors came from an adult with COVID-19. Both conserved end residues are part of each CDR3. The D gene is left open where the match is weak. Rows may omit the clone size; those that give it use once, few, many or a size class.

cdr3_nt | cdr3_aa | d_call | v_call | clone_size | j_call
TGTGCCAGCAGTTCCCCGGGACATAACTACGAGCAGTACTTC | CASSSPGHNYEQYF | NA | TRBV28 | NA | TRBJ2-7
TGCGCCAGCAGCCAAGATCTCAGGGGGACTCTCCTAACCTATGGCTACACCTTC | CASSQDLRGTLLTYGYTF | TRBD1 | TRBV4-1 | NA | TRBJ1-2
TGTGCCAGCAGCCCCCAGTTGACACCGGGGGAGACCCAGTACTTC | CASSPQLTPGETQYF | NA | TRBV7-6 | NA | TRBJ2-5
TGTGCCAGCAGCAGGGAAGGCAATGAGCAGTTCTTC | CASSREGNEQFF | NA | TRBV2 | NA | TRBJ2-1
TGTGCCAGCAGCCCTACAGGGGGCGGCCCACTTCGCCGTCGGGAGCAGTTCTTC | CASSPTGGGPLRRREQFF | TRBD1 | TRBV7-3 | once | TRBJ2-1
TGTGCCAGCAGTCCAAGTGACAGGGGAAACGACGATACGCAGTATTTT | CASSPSDRGNDDTQYF | TRBD1 | TRBV28 | NA | TRBJ2-3
TGTGCCAGTAGTATCCGGACAGGGAAACCCTCTAACTATGGCTACACCTTC | CASSIRTGKPSNYGYTF | TRBD1 | TRBV19 | few | TRBJ1-2
TGTGCCAGTAGTATATTCGGGACAGGGGGCAGCATTCAGTACTTC | CASSIFGTGGSIQYF | TRBD1 | TRBV19 | NA | TRBJ2-4
TGCGCCAGCAGCACTAGGACTAGCGTTTCCTACAATGAGCAGTTCTTC | CASSTRTSVSYNEQFF | TRBD2 | TRBV5-1 | NA | TRBJ2-1
TGTGCCAGCAGTGAAGCGTACGGGTGGACCGGGGAGCTGTTTTTT | CASSEAYGWTGELFF | NA | TRBV6-1 | once | TRBJ2-2
TGTGCCAGCAGCTTGGCGGACAGGCGAGAGACCCAGTACTTC | CASSLADRRETQYF | TRBD1 | TRBV5-6 | few | TRBJ2-5
TGTGCCAGCAGCTTAGCGCGTATGGGTATCAATCAGCCCCAGCATTTT | CASSLARMGINQPQHF | NA | TRBV7-8 | NA | TRBJ1-5
TGTGCCAGCAGCGGTAGCTCCTATAATTCACCCCTCCACTTT | CASSGSSYNSPLHF | NA | TRBV9 | NA | TRBJ1-6
TGTGCCAGCAACCGACAGGGGGCAGATACGCAGTATTTT | CASNRQGADTQYF | TRBD1 | TRBV6-5 | NA | TRBJ2-3
TGTGCCAGCAGTTACTCCGACAGGTATGGCGAGCAGTACTTC | CASSYSDRYGEQYF | NA | TRBV6-5 | NA | TRBJ2-7
TGTGCCAGCAGCCCCAGGGAAGGTGGCACTGAAGCTTTCTTT | CASSPREGGTEAFF | NA | TRBV7-9 | NA | TRBJ1-1
TGTGCCAGCAGCTTAGCTCGGGAGGGCTACGAGCAGTACTTC | CASSLAREGYEQYF | TRBD2 | TRBV7-2 | NA | TRBJ2-7
TGTGCCAGCAGTTATCGACGGGCAAACACTGAAGCTTTCTTT | CASSYRRANTEAFF | NA | TRBV6-5 | once | TRBJ1-1
TGTGCCATGGGGGACAGGGGAGAGACCCAGTACTTC | CAMGDRGETQYF | TRBD1 | TRBV28 | NA | TRBJ2-5
TGTGCCAGCAGCCCAAGGACTAGCGGGAGGGCCCACAAAAACATTCAGTACTTC | CASSPRTSGRAHKNIQYF | TRBD2 | TRBV13 | NA | TRBJ2-4
TGTGCCAGCTCACCACGCGAGACCGGGTACAATGAGCAGTTCTTC | CASSPRETGYNEQFF | NA | TRBV18 | NA | TRBJ2-1
TGTGCCAGCAGCTTGTGGGACGAAGCCCCCCCAGATACGCAGTATTTT | CASSLWDEAPPDTQYF | NA | TRBV5-6 | NA | TRBJ2-3
TGTGCCAGCAGTCAATCCCTAGCGGGATCTTACGAGCAGTACTTC | CASSQSLAGSYEQYF | TRBD2 | TRBV7-2 | NA | TRBJ2-7
TGTGCCAGCTCCCCACAGGGAACCCGCAGCTCCTACGAGCAGTACTTC | CASSPQGTRSSYEQYF | NA | TRBV18 | once | TRBJ2-7
TGTGCCAGCAGCCCCGAGTCCCATAGCTACGAGCAGTACTTC | CASSPESHSYEQYF | NA | TRBV5-4 | NA | TRBJ2-7
TGTGCCAGCAGCTATAACGATGGCTACACCTTC | CASSYNDGYTF | NA | TRBV5-6 | few | TRBJ1-2
TGTGCCAGCAGCTTATCCCCGGGGCAGGGGGCAGGTGGGGCCAACGTCCTGACTTTC | CASSLSPGQGAGGANVLTF | TRBD1 | TRBV7-6 | once | TRBJ2-6
TGTGCCAGCACCTCTAATCCCGGGACAGGGGCGGGAAACACCATATATTTT | CASTSNPGTGAGNTIYF | TRBD1 | TRBV28 | once | TRBJ1-3
TGTGCCAGCAGCCAAACAGGGTCTGGGGCCAACGTCCTGACTTTC | CASSQTGSGANVLTF | NA | TRBV4-2 | NA | TRBJ2-6
TGTGCCAGCAGCTTAGCGCTACTGGGGGAATCGGAGACCCAGTACTTC | CASSLALLGESETQYF | NA | TRBV7-8 | NA | TRBJ2-5
TGTGCCAGCAGCCTTGGCGGCTGGAACACTGAAGCTTTCTTT | CASSLGGWNTEAFF | NA | TRBV6-2/TRBV6-3 | NA | TRBJ1-1
TGTGCCAGCAGCCAGAGGGGGGACAGCAATCAGCCCCAGCATTTT | CASSQRGDSNQPQHF | NA | TRBV9 | NA | TRBJ1-5
TGTGCCAGCACCCCAGACAGTTCGGGGGCCAACGTCCTGACTTTC | CASTPDSSGANVLTF | NA | TRBV28 | NA | TRBJ2-6
TGCGCCAGCAGCTACGGACTAGCGGGAGACGGAGAGACCCAGTACTTC | CASSYGLAGDGETQYF | TRBD2 | TRBV5-1 | once | TRBJ2-5
TGCGCCAGCAGCTTGACCTTCTACGAGCAGTACTTC | CASSLTFYEQYF | NA | TRBV5-1 | NA | TRBJ2-7
TGCAGCGTCGCTAAGACAGCGCAGTTCTTC | CSVAKTAQFF | NA | TRBV29-1 | NA | TRBJ2-1
TGTGCCAGCAGCTTAGAGGCGGGAGCAGATACGCAGTATTTT | CASSLEAGADTQYF | TRBD2 | TRBV11-2 | NA | TRBJ2-3
TGTGCCAGCAGCTTCTGGACTAGTTTCAAGTCCTACAATGAGCAGTTCTTC | CASSFWTSFKSYNEQFF | TRBD2 | TRBV7-2 | NA | TRBJ2-1
TGTGCCAGCAGTTCCCCCCTGTGGGCGGAGACCCAGTACTTC | CASSSPLWAETQYF | NA | TRBV28 | NA | TRBJ2-5
TGTGCCAGCAGCCATAACAGGGGTGGACACGAGCAGTACTTC | CASSHNRGGHEQYF | TRBD1 | TRBV3-1/TRBV3-2 | NA | TRBJ2-7
TGTGCCAGCAGCTTAGTGTTCTACACGAACACCGGGGAGCTGTTTTTT | CASSLVFYTNTGELFF | NA | TRBV7-2 | once | TRBJ2-2
TGCGCCAGCAGCCAAGATAGACAGGGTGCCCCTGGAAACACCATATATTTT | CASSQDRQGAPGNTIYF | TRBD1 | TRBV4-1 | NA | TRBJ1-3
TGTGCCAGCAGCTTAAAATGGGACAGGGCCCCCTACGAGCAGTACTTC | CASSLKWDRAPYEQYF | TRBD1 | TRBV7-2 | NA | TRBJ2-7
TGCGCCAGCAGCTCTGCCCGGGACAGAGGGGGGGGCTACACCTTC | CASSSARDRGGGYTF | TRBD1 | TRBV5-1 | NA | TRBJ1-2
TGTGCCACCAGCAGAGATCTAGTGCCAGCAACTAATGAAAAACTGTTTTTT | CATSRDLVPATNEKLFF | NA | TRBV15 | NA | TRBJ1-4
TGTGCCAGCAGCGTAACTGTACGGGGGGCATACGATACGCAGTATTTT | CASSVTVRGAYDTQYF | NA | TRBV9 | NA | TRBJ2-3
TGTGCCAGCAGTGAAAGGTCGGGAGCCCTCTACGAGCAGTACTTC | CASSERSGALYEQYF | NA | TRBV25-1 | NA | TRBJ2-7
TGTGCCAGCAGACTGACAGGGGCGGTCGAGCAGTACTTC | CASRLTGAVEQYF | TRBD1 | TRBV27 | NA | TRBJ2-7
TGTGCCAGCAGTCCCACTAATGAAGCTTTCTTT | CASSPTNEAFF | NA | TRBV28 | NA | TRBJ1-1
TGCGCCAGCAGCTCGTACACAGATACCGGGGAGCTGTTTTTT | CASSSYTDTGELFF | NA | TRBV5-1 | NA | TRBJ2-2
TGTGCCAGTAGTGACAGGGAGAATCAGCCCCAGCATTTT | CASSDRENQPQHF | TRBD1 | TRBV19 | NA | TRBJ1-5
TGTGCCAGCAGCCCGACCGGGACTAGCGGTTACAATGAGCAGTTCTTC | CASSPTGTSGYNEQFF | TRBD2 | TRBV28 | NA | TRBJ2-1
TGTGCCAGCAGTGAACGAGGCGGCACTGAAGCTTTCTTT | CASSERGGTEAFF | NA | TRBV2 | NA | TRBJ1-1
TGTGCCAGCAGCTGGGGCCGGGAGGAGACCCAGTACTTC | CASSWGREETQYF | NA | TRBV11-1 | NA | TRBJ2-5
TGCGCCAGCAGCCGTCAGCGGGGGACGAACACCGGGGAGCTGTTTTTT | CASSRQRGTNTGELFF | TRBD2 | TRBV5-1 | NA | TRBJ2-2
TGTGCCAGCAGTTCCGGTCCGAGCGGGACTTTCCCCACCAATGAGCAGTTCTTC | CASSSGPSGTFPTNEQFF | TRBD2 | TRBV28 | NA | TRBJ2-1
TGTGCCAGTAGTATACTCCCCAGGGCTACTGAAGCTTTCTTT | CASSILPRATEAFF | NA | TRBV19 | once | TRBJ1-1
TGCGCCAGCAGCTTATTAGCTGGAGGTGGCACCGGGGAGCTGTTTTTT | CASSLLAGGGTGELFF | NA | TRBV5-1 | NA | TRBJ2-2
TGTGCCAGCAGCCCAGCAACTACTAACTATGGCTACACCTTC | CASSPATTNYGYTF | NA | TRBV3-1/TRBV3-2 | NA | TRBJ1-2